This note documents a single T cell receptor (beta chain) sequence. The sample belongs to a study of cytomegalovirus exposure and HLA in healthy donors. Germline CDR1 SGHNT, CDR2 YYREEE (reference sequence). The CDR3 has 16 residues. Germline trimming cut 4 bases from V and 1 base from J; bases unmatched to any gene: 5. Primers for the PCR totalled 60 Vbeta and 13 Jbeta. This table comes from immunoSEQ multiplex PCR, and its TCRdb copy is limited to in-frame clones, with some not included. The sample holds about 300,000 clones; 75% to 90% are singletons and the top ten take 3.5% to 4%. The chain uses TRBV5-4 and TRBJ2-1, with 10 bases fitting TRBD1. This receptor was taken from a man aged 40-55 years in good health and CMV-seropositive. Sequencing was done on a sample of PBMCs. The CDR3 reads CASSGGTGASYNEQFF. In DNA, the CDR3 is TGTGCCAGCAGCGGGGGGACAGGGGCGTCCTACAATGAGCAGTTCTTC.